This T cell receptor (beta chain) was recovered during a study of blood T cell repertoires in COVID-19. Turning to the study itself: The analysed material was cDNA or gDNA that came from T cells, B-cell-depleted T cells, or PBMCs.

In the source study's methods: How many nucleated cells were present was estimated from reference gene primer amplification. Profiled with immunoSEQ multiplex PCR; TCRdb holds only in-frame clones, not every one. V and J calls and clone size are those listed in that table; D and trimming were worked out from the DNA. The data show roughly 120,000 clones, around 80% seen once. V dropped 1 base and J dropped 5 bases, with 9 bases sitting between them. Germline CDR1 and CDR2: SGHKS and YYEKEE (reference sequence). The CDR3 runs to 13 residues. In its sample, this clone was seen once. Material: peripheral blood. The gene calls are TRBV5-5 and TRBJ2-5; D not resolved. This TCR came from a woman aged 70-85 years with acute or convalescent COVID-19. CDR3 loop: CASSLIYGETQYF. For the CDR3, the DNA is TGTGCCAGCAGCTTGATTTACGGGGAGACCCAGTACTTC.